This T cell receptor (beta chain) came from a study of beta chain features in type 1 diabetes. Broader study findings: A closer apparent resemblance between naive, central memory and Treg TCRB repertoires was seen in patients than in healthy donors. Shorter templates might be favored by PCR, and equally so in patients and in controls. TCRB CDR3s from Type 1 diabetes patients were moderately but significantly shorter in all four CD4+ subsets.

Germline lookup yields CDR1 MNHNY and CDR2 SVGAGI (reference sequence). The CDR3 loop spans 15 amino acids. After removal of 5 bases from V and 6 bases from J, the junction contained 6 bases not matched to a gene. This clone was seen more than once but under ten times. Its antigen is not identified. As every portion of the isolated RNA was reverse transcribed, the sequencing read expressed TCRB transcripts. The method was immunoSEQ multiplex PCR; TCRdb's version includes in-frame clones alone and lacks a portion of them. The repertoire holds roughly 300,000 clones, with around 9% as singletons. Sorting that relied on CD45RO/CCR7/CD25/CD127/CD95/CD27 yielded CD4+ naive, central memory, regulatory and stem cell-like memory cells.

Sequenced: central memory CD4+ T cells from blood. This chain connects TRBV6-6 to TRBJ1-5; 11 bases match TRBD1. The sequence was obtained from a man aged 25 to 45 with type 1 diabetes. CDR3 loop: CASSTGQGASQPQHF. The CDR3 DNA reads TGTGCCAGCAGTACCGGACAGGGGGCCAGTCAGCCCCAGCATTTT.